This T cell receptor beta chain emerged from a study of T-cell reconstitution after alpha-beta-depleted transplantation in children listed by TCRdb under 2016. Background for the entire study: T-cell immune reconstitution after TCRalphabeta/CD19-depleted allogeneic hematopoietic cell transplantation in children was quantitatively tracked in the study by means of TCR repertoire profiling.

Libraries were made using PCR. Reads for this sample came from an Illumina HiSeq 2500. Molecular barcoding was employed in the preparation of TCR libraries, with unique molecular identifiers being used to normalize TCRbeta repertoire quantification. In-frame beta chains were kept once TCRdb had trimmed the public reads at Q25 with fastp and called clones with MiXCR. Rows with one shared CDR3 protein collapse into an entry with the most common genes and DNA. For this sample there are 65,000 to 75,000 distinct CDR3 sequences; 4% to 5% appear just once. 18% of the sample belongs to the ten largest clones. This clonotype was seen at least ten times. The target of this receptor is not known. Qualities for individual bases were not recorded, and no much larger clone is one base off. The sample's treatment or condition, from its label and the paper: allogeneic hematopoietic cell transplantation with graft depleted of TCRalphabeta T cells and CD19 B cells. TCRalphabeta/CD19-depleted allogeneic hematopoietic cell grafts were given to the transplant recipients, all of whom were children.

Paper-wide results and their limitations: The high TCRbeta diversity at day 60 in some patients was ascribed to recipient T cells and intrathymic progenitors that had survived conditioning. Hyperexpanded clone frequencies declined over subsequent months; after one year, T-cell counts and TCRbeta diversity were mostly attributed to newly produced T cells. About two months after transplant, the apparently early recovery of alphabetaT-cell counts reportedly depended on just several hundred clones that had expanded rapidly and came from non-depleted graft cells.

From the cysteine up to the phenylalanine, the CDR3 has a length of 14 residues. The sequence is cut down to CDR3 DNA, 42 bases in frame from base 1. Per the germline V gene, SGHTA is the CDR1 and FQGNSA is the CDR2. Trimming at the junction amounts to 3 bases on V and 5 bases on J, and the germline ends lie 12 bases apart. This receptor was obtained from a boy younger than two who had a stem cell transplant for acute myeloid leukemia, so the T cells may come from the graft donor. The chain is assembled from TRBV7-2 and TRBJ2-3; the D gene is perhaps TRBD2, on 6 matching bases. Specimen: PBMCs, mostly from graft donor cells, collected 180 days after TCRalphabeta/CD19-depleted stem cell transplant. Read as DNA, the sequence is TGTGCCAGCAGCTTTCGGGACTCCTTAGATACGCAGTATTTT. Its translation is CASSFRDSLDTQYF.